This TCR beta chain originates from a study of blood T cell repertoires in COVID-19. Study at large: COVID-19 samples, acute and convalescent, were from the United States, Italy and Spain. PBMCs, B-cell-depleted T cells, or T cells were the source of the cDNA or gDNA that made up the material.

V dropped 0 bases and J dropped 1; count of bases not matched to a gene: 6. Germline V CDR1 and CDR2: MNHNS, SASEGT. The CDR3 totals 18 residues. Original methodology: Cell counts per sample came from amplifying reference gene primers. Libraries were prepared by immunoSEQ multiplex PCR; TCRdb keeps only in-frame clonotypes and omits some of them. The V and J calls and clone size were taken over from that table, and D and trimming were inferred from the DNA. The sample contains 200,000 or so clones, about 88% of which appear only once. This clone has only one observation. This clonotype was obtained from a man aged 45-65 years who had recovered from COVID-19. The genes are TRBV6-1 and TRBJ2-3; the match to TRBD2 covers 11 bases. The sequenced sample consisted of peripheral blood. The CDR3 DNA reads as TGTGCCAGCAGTGAAGCACTTAGACTAGCGGGGCGCACAGATACGCAGTATTTT. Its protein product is CASSEALRLAGRTDTQYF.